This T cell receptor (beta chain) was sequenced in a study of cytomegalovirus exposure and HLA in healthy donors (TCRdb year 2017). With respect to the entire study: In an earlier analysis of several hundred of the donors, 276 Gb of sequence data and 95 million to 130 million unique TCR beta sequences from about 180 million T cells were reported. Both class I and class II loci were covered by HLA typing, at four-digit resolution. To predict cytomegalovirus infection status, the study combined high-throughput TCR immunosequencing, statistical association of individual TCRs with disease status, and machine learning. The genetic ancestry cluster associated with self-reported Caucasian donors included roughly four fifths of the 398 genotyped donors. The study used immunosequencing to profile the T cell repertoires of more than 650 subjects and linked those repertoires to cytomegalovirus serostatus. In addition to the first cohort of 666 subjects, a separate validation cohort of 120 different subjects was used. The study aimed to test whether cataloging public T cell receptors could reveal signatures of past pathogen exposure. About five DR-DQ haplotypes were handled as single units for association and clustering, since linkage in the cohort was strong. To decide whether each TCR beta V gene segment behaved as functional or pseudogenic, an earlier analysis of several hundred of the donors relied on high-throughput TCR beta sequencing. An early release that covered more than 550 HLA-typed donors contained approximately 300 gigabases of sequencing data and about 93 million unique TCR sequences. Donor age, sex, ethnicity and CMV serostatus were compiled together with the repertoire data. A later genetic analysis used genome-wide SNP genotypes for about 55% of the 666 donors, treating that subset as a discovery cohort. Every discovery cohort repertoire had been produced on one sequencing platform. In the later analysis, no new phenotypic data were used to find candidate immune exposures; instead, reliance was placed on TCR beta sequences and their occurrence across donors. In a later analysis, previously published TCR beta repertoires from 666 donors were re-analyzed and high-resolution HLA genotyping was added so that TCR occurrence patterns could be studied. The number of donors typed differed by locus, with about 629-630 for A, B, C, DRB1 and DQB1, more than 500 for DQA1, approximately 580 for DPA1, and approximately 470 for DPB1. Among several hundred genotyped donors of the cohort, an average of about 220,000 unique TCR beta nucleotide sequences was sequenced per donor, of which about 18% were non-productive.

A word on this clone: Its recognized antigen is unknown. No much larger clone is present one base from it, and per-base qualities are unavailable.

What the study reported, not specific to this receptor: Linkage disequilibrium might explain the correlated functional status among segregating V segments, but an unknown experimental factor could not be ruled out. About 17 rarely observed V segments, including chromosome 9 orphons, were excluded from the earlier analysis of 550 to 700 of the donors because counts were too low. In a later analysis, over 15,000 TCR beta sequences were associated with specific HLA alleles at a false discovery rate of 0.05. A further reported finding was that TCR beta sequences accurately predicted the HLA-A and HLA-B alleles for most subjects in the first cohort. Strong co-occurrence of HLA alleles, especially DR and DQ, made assigning TCR associations to individual alleles difficult. According to a later genetic analysis, donors in an Asian-associated ancestry cluster had fewer N-insertions in productive TCRs than the approximately 630-donor mean. V-gene and J-gene trimming of TCR beta chains was associated with a missense DCLRE1C variant in a later genetic analysis, and the association was replicated in an independent cohort. The presence/absence analyses assumed that sequencing depth was roughly uniform across donors, and that assumption may not be true. Only TCR beta chains were sequenced in this cohort, and the absence of alpha or paired-chain data limited detectable features. An earlier analysis of approximately 500 of the donors showed that most TCR beta V segments appeared in productive rearrangements either about 87% or about 30% of the time, which broadly matched IMGT annotations. According to a later analysis, parvovirus B19, influenza, CMV and Epstein-Barr virus appeared linked to several top co-occurrence clusters. In a later analysis, most CMV-associated TCR beta chains were found to appear HLA-restricted, with HLA associations seemingly driven largely by CMV exposure. In a later analysis, HLA-associated TCR beta chains showed more clonal expansion and lower generation probabilities than non-associated chains that were equally common. The study listed 150 to 200 TCR beta chains as associated with cytomegalovirus. The sequencing pipeline was judged likely to have produced a cluster of highly shared sequence variants as a technical artifact. Some IMGT-functional V segments, including TRBV6-2 and TRBV6-3, could not be distinguished by the 87-base-pair reads and were therefore excluded. According to a later analysis, TCR association rates differed among HLA loci, with DRB1 alleles showing the most associated TCRs and HLA-C alleles showing the fewest. Most TCR sequences were seen in very few donors, while some public TCRs were found in many individuals. Because HLA typing was missing for some donors at each locus, association tests included only the typed subset. The classifier was reported to diagnose cytomegalovirus status with high specificity and sensitivity in both the original cohort and the validation cohort. The authors suggested that the approach could potentially be extended to other disease states and immunological phenotypes. Three of the identified cytomegalovirus-associated TCR beta chains were confirmed in vitro to be specific for cytomegalovirus antigens. Immune exposure information for the cohort was limited to CMV serostatus.

Library generation was performed with the immunoSEQ multiplex PCR assay. For the multiplex PCR, a mixture combining 60 forward primers for TCR Vbeta segments and 13 reverse primers for TCR Jbeta segments was used. A multiplex PCR assay on genomic DNA amplified the CDR3 region of rearranged TCR beta genes. The Illumina HiSeq System was used to sequence the amplified TCR beta libraries as 87-base-pair reads. As for the authors' bioinformatics: A later analysis tallied around 87 million unique TCR beta chains across the 610 or so repertoires, and some 10 million of those chains were shared by two or more donors. Raw reads were error-corrected and collapsed into unique sequences by a nearest-neighbor algorithm in which closely related sequences were merged to remove PCR and sequencing errors. Alignment of CDR3 sequences to IMGT reference sequences was used to assign V, D and J gene segments. Each retained sequence needed at least a six-nucleotide match to both a V gene segment and a J gene segment. A rearrangement was called productive if the CDR3 had no stop codons and remained in frame with V and J, and every other rearrangement was called non-productive. CDR3 was defined by IMGT convention, running from the second conserved V-encoded cysteine to the conserved J-encoded phenylalanine. The earlier analysis of a few hundred of the donors excluded any sequence lacking an unambiguous match to a single V gene segment. An earlier analysis of fewer than 750 of the donors called V segments functional above 56.7% productive rearrangements and segregating when the between-donor standard deviation exceeded 5%. A statistical classification framework was built to diagnose cytomegalovirus status from the catalog of TCR beta chain sequences. In a later analysis, TCR nucleotide sequences were compared against IMGT/GENE-DB human TR gene sequences so that V and J genes could be assigned. Using the TCRdist pipeline, a later analysis assigned CDR3 sequences along with most-parsimonious VDJ recombination scenarios. In a later analysis, every TCR beta chain was defined by the combination of its CDR3 amino acid sequence and its V-gene family, and reads without a unique V-gene family were dropped. As a way to deal with suspected cross-contamination and a sequencing artifact, a later analysis dropped roughly 600 nucleotide sequences that were highly shared and had low generation probability. A later analysis calculated a clonal expansion index for each public chain from normalized within-repertoire ranks of inferred template counts. In a later analysis, generation probabilities were computed using a VDJ recombination model fitted to out-of-frame rearrangements, and the results were checked against IGoR. In a later analysis, hypergeometric tests were used to score TCR-TCR, TCR-HLA and TCR-CMV co-occurrence, with a repertoire-size bias correction applied to TCR pairs. To estimate false discovery rates, a later analysis permuted the HLA or CMV assignments 20 times. A later analysis grouped co-occurring TCRs with DBSCAN, adding TCRdist sequence similarity when clustering within HLA-allele-positive subsets. Repertoires with fewer than 30,000 or more than 120,000 public chains were left out of co-occurrence clustering, as were about five repertoires with anomalous nucleotide sharing. TCRdb retrieved this table from immuneACCESS and kept in-frame rearrangements only. Not all clones are present; in checked studies, unresolved V genes account for under half, and no reason is known for the remainder. Clone size and the V and J calls come from that table; the DNA yielded D and trimming. For this sample the table gives 150,000 to 200,000 clones, of which around 80% were detected only once. The ten largest clonotypes hold more than 1.5% of the sample.

The cohort comprised fewer than 700 healthy bone marrow donors. Cohort members were all nominally healthy when sampled, although unrecorded immune exposures were likely present. CMV serostatus was recorded as positive for roughly 290 and negative for about 50% of the roughly 670 cohort members, whereas no CMV serostatus was recorded for the donor in question. A peripheral blood sample was provided by each donor, and peripheral blood mononuclear cells were used for TCR beta sequencing. The Qiagen DNeasy Blood Extraction Kit was used to extract genomic DNA from the blood cell samples. The trim is 0 bases for V and 4 bases for J, with a gap of 12 bases between the germline ends. CDR1 and CDR2 are read off the germline V gene as KGHSH and LQKENI. The CDR3, from cysteine to phenylalanine, totals 16 residues. Only the CDR3 DNA is retained, 48 bases long and in frame from the first base.

The chain couples TRBV18 to TRBJ1-4, and TRBD1 may be the D gene, going by 6 matching bases. Sequenced material: PBMCs. The clonotype originates from a human donor in good health. Read as DNA, the sequence is TGTGCCAGCTCACCACCGCAGGGGCAGATTAATGAAAAACTGTTTTTT. Its protein product is CASSPPQGQINEKLFF.